This TCR beta chain was sequenced for a study of T cell repertoires and Cas9 in healthy adults (dated by TCRdb to between 2018 and 2020). Study-level background: Multi-effector potency, cytotoxicity and lineage determination within the CD4 and CD8 compartments were characterized for SpCas9-reactive T cells. Preexisting T cell immunity against the Streptococcus pyogenes Cas9 nuclease (SpCas9) used in CRISPR gene editing was examined in the study. General study outcomes and caveats: In vitro, the proliferation and function of SpCas9-reactive effector T cells were reported to be mitigated by SpCas9-reactive regulatory T cells.

To note about this clone: The antigen this receptor binds is unknown. Base quality data are lacking; no much larger clone is found one base away.

Healthy humans served as the donors. Library creation used the immunoSEQ multiplex PCR assay. TCRdb holds this immuneACCESS table with in-frame rearrangements only. Some clones are missing; in checked studies, unresolved V genes explain under half, and the rest has no known cause. A total of 20,000 to 25,000 clones appear in this sample, roughly nine tenths of them only once. Roughly 0.7% of the sample goes to the ten largest clones. Taken from cysteine to phenylalanine, the CDR3 has 14 residues. This entry keeps only the CDR3 DNA: 42 bases, framed from base 1. For CDR1 and CDR2, the germline V gene (reference sequence) lists WNHNN and SYGVQD. V was cut back by 6 bases and J by 4 bases, leaving a gap of 12 bases between them.

This TCR was sampled from a human donor in good health. Sequencing used CD4+ effector T cells (CD127+, CD25-, CD137-, CD154-) from PBMCs; culture status not recorded. The chain couples TRBV10-1 to TRBJ2-2; no D gene call is confident. The CDR3 is CASRKDESTGELFF. Read as DNA, the sequence is TGCGCCAGCAGAAAGGACGAGAGCACCGGGGAGCTGTTTTTT.